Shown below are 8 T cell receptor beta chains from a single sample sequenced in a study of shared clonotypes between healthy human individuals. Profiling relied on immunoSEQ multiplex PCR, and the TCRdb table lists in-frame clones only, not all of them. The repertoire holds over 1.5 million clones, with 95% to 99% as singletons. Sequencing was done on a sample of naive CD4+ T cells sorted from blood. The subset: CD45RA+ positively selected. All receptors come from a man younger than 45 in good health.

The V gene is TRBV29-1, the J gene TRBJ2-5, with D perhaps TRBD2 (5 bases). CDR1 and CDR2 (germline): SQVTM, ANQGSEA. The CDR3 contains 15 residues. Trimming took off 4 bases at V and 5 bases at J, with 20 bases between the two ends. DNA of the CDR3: TGCAGCGTTGGAGGGTTGGGTCAATCGTACGAGACCCAGTACTTC. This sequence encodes CSVGGLGQSYETQYF.

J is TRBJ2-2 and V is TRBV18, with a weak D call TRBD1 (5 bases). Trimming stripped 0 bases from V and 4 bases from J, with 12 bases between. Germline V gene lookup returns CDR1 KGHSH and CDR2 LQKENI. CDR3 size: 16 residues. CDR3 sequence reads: CASSPPQGLSTGELFF. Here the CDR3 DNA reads TGTGCCAGCTCACCACCCCAGGGATTGAGCACCGGGGAGCTGTTTTTT.

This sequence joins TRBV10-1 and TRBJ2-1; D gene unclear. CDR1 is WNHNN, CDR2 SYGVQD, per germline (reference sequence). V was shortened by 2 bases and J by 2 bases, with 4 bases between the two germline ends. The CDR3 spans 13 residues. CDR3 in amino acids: CASSEETYNEQFF. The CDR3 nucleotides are TGCGCCAGCAGTGAGGAAACCTACAATGAGCAGTTCTTC.

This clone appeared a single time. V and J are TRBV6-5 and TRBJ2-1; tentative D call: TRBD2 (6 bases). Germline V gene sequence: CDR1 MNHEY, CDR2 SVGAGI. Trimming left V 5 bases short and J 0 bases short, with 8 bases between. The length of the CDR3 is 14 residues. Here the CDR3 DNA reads TGTGCCAGCAGTCGGACTACCTCCTACAATGAGCAGTTCTTC. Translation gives CASSRTTSYNEQFF.

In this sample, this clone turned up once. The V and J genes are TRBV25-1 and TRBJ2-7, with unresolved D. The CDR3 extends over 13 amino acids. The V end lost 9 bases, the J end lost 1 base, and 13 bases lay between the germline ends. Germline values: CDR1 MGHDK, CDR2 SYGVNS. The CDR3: CASAKAVSYEQYF. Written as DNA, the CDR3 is TGTGCCAGTGCTAAGGCTGTTTCCTACGAGCAGTACTTC.

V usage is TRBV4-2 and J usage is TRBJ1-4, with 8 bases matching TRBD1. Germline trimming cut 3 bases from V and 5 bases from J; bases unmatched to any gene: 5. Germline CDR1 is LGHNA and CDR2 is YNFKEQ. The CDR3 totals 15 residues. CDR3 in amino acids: CASSQGDRGNEKLFF. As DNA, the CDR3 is TGTGCCAGCAGCCAGGGAGACAGGGGCAATGAAAAACTGTTTTTT.

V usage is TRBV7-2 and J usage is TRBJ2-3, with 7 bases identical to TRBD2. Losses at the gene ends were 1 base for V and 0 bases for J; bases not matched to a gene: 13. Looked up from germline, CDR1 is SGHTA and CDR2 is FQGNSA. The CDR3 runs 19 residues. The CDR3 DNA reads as TGTGCCAGCAGCTTAGTTGGGGCCGGGAGGTTCTCTAGCACAGATACGCAGTATTTT. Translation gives CASSLVGAGRFSSTDTQYF.

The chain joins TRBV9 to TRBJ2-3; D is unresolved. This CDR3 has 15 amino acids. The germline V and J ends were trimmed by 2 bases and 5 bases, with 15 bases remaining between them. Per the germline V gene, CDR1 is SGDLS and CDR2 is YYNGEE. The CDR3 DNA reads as TGTGCCAGCAGCGTCGTATTGGGTTTGGGAGATACGCAGTATTTT. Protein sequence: CASSVVLGLGDTQYF.